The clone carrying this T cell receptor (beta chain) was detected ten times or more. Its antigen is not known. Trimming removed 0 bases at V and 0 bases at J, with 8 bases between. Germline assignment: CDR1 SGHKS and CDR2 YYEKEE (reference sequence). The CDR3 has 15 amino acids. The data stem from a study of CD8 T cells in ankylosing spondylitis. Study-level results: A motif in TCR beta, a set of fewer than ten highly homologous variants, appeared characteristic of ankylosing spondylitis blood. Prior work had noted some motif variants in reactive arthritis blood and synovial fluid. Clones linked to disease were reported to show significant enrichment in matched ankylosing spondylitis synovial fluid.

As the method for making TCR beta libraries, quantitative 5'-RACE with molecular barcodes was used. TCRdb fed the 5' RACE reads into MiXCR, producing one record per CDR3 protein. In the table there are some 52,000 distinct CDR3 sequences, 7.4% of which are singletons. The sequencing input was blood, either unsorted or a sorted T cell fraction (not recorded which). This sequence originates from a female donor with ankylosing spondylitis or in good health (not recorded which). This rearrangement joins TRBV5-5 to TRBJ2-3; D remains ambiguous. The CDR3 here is CASSLEATSTDTQYF. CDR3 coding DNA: TGTGCCAGCAGCTTGGAGGCAACTAGCACAGATACGCAGTATTTT.